This T cell receptor beta chain was captured in a study of cytomegalovirus exposure and HLA in healthy donors. Trimming pared 3 bases from V and 5 bases from J, leaving 10 bases between. In germline, CDR1 is GTSNPN, CDR2 SVGIG (reference sequence). CDR3 length equals 13 residues. Points on this clone: No antigen is known for it.

Overall study results and limits: Among TCR beta chains, those listed as cytomegalovirus-associated numbered fewer than 200. Previous analysis showed most TCR beta V segments were productive about 87% or about 30% of the time. A few CMV-associated chains proved CMV antigen-specific in vitro.

Researchers ran the PCR with 60 Vbeta and 13 Jbeta primers. Repertoires were generated with immunoSEQ multiplex PCR, while TCRdb's copy carries only in-frame clones and drops some. The table shows roughly 110,000 clones, with 70% to 85% occurring only once. This TCR derives from a boy younger than 18 in good health and CMV-seronegative. What was sequenced was PBMCs. This sequence joins TRBV30 and TRBJ1-4; D is undetermined. The CDR3 bases are TGTGCCTGGAGCCGATCTATGAATGAAAAACTGTTTTTT. The encoded protein is CAWSRSMNEKLFF. Full variable domain (missing parts from reference TRBV30 and TRBJ1-4): SQTIHQWPATLVQPVGSPLSLECTVEGTSNPNLYWYRQAAGRGLQLLFYSVGIGQISSEVPQNLSASRPQDRQFILSSKKLLLSDSGFYLCAWSRSMNEKLFFGSGTQLSVL.